This TCR beta chain was sequenced in a study of T cell responses to AZD1222 COVID-19 vaccine. Measured with immunoSEQ multiplex PCR; TCRdb has only the in-frame clones, and not every one. This table has tens of thousands of clones, approximately 80% appearing once. Trimming removed 4 bases at V and 1 base at J, with 8 bases between. The CDR3 is 13 residues long. Germline loops: CDR1 MGHRA, CDR2 YSYEKL. V usage is TRBV4-1 and J usage is TRBJ2-7; D uncertain. The source material was peripheral blood, sampled on day 0 of AZD1222 vaccination. This receptor was obtained from an adult in good health. The CDR3 here is CASSRSGSYEQYF. DNA for the CDR3: TGCGCCAGCAGCCGGTCCGGGTCCTACGAGCAGTACTTC.